The rows below give T cell receptor beta chains drawn from one sample of a study of blood T cell repertoires in COVID-19. TCRdb's copy holds only in-frame clones and misses some; the assay was immunoSEQ multiplex PCR. Here the sample spans approximately 130,000 clones, 65% to 90% being singletons. Material: peripheral blood. The receptor source for this set is a woman between 55 and 75 years old with active or convalescent COVID-19. The CDR3 runs from the conserved cysteine through the conserved F or W. Each record gives: V gene, D gene, J gene, CDR3 protein. D genes are given only for firm matches.

v_gene: TRBV15
d_gene: .
j_gene: TRBJ2-1
CDR3aa: CATSAPGVIKFF

v_gene: TRBV6-6
d_gene: TRBD1
j_gene: TRBJ2-2
CDR3aa: CASSYLQGNGELFF

v_gene: TRBV5-1
d_gene: .
j_gene: TRBJ1-5
CDR3aa: CASSLGGGEGNQPQHF

v_gene: TRBV18
d_gene: .
j_gene: TRBJ2-2
CDR3aa: CASSPARVTGELFF

v_gene: TRBV28
d_gene: .
j_gene: TRBJ2-5
CDR3aa: CASSRGRGPSQETQYF

v_gene: TRBV19
d_gene: TRBD1
j_gene: TRBJ1-1
CDR3aa: CASSINARQGEWENTEAFF

v_gene: TRBV7-8
d_gene: .
j_gene: TRBJ2-7
CDR3aa: CASTLEHASYEQYF

v_gene: TRBV10-3
d_gene: .
j_gene: TRBJ1-6
CDR3aa: CAISESTTGNSYNSPLHF

v_gene: TRBV5-4
d_gene: .
j_gene: TRBJ1-3
CDR3aa: CASSLGERNTIYF

v_gene: TRBV24-1
d_gene: TRBD2
j_gene: TRBJ2-7
CDR3aa: CATSDLTREPSGNREEQYF

v_gene: TRBV6-5
d_gene: TRBD1
j_gene: TRBJ2-1
CDR3aa: CASSYSGTGGFEQFF

v_gene: TRBV28
d_gene: .
j_gene: TRBJ1-4
CDR3aa: CASSPSTGPTTNEKLFF

v_gene: TRBV28
d_gene: .
j_gene: TRBJ1-1
CDR3aa: CASSLLAANTEAFF

v_gene: TRBV5-4
d_gene: TRBD1
j_gene: TRBJ1-2
CDR3aa: CASTLPNRGKGYGYTF

v_gene: TRBV30
d_gene: TRBD1
j_gene: TRBJ1-2
CDR3aa: CAWTPWSGTGYGYTF

v_gene: TRBV4-1
d_gene: TRBD1
j_gene: TRBJ1-3
CDR3aa: CASSQEWSGGGNTIYF

v_gene: TRBV28
d_gene: .
j_gene: TRBJ1-4
CDR3aa: CASSGEGGLNLGEKLFF

v_gene: TRBV10-2
d_gene: TRBD1
j_gene: TRBJ1-5
CDR3aa: CASSESGRLQGAQPQHF

v_gene: TRBV10-3
d_gene: .
j_gene: TRBJ1-6
CDR3aa: CAISAGPDSPLHF

v_gene: TRBV27
d_gene: .
j_gene: TRBJ2-1
CDR3aa: CASSGGVGNEQFF

v_gene: TRBV7-2
d_gene: .
j_gene: TRBJ2-5
CDR3aa: CACAAGSGLETQYF

v_gene: TRBV28
d_gene: .
j_gene: TRBJ1-6
CDR3aa: CASSFTYSPLHF

v_gene: TRBV12-3/TRBV12-4
d_gene: .
j_gene: TRBJ1-4
CDR3aa: CASSLSGWLFF

v_gene: TRBV19
d_gene: .
j_gene: TRBJ2-1
CDR3aa: CASSIELRQFF

v_gene: TRBV5-4
d_gene: TRBD2
j_gene: TRBJ2-1
CDR3aa: CASTSGRAYNEQFF

v_gene: TRBV7-6
d_gene: TRBD2
j_gene: TRBJ2-3
CDR3aa: CASSLATSGGADTQYF

v_gene: TRBV7-2
d_gene: .
j_gene: TRBJ2-5
CDR3aa: CASSRPGQQQETQYF

v_gene: TRBV6-5
d_gene: .
j_gene: TRBJ2-1
CDR3aa: CASSYQISGVDEQFF